This T cell receptor (beta chain) was retrieved from a study of blood T cell repertoires in COVID-19. The germline CDR1 and CDR2 sequences are MNHEY and SVGAGI. The CDR3 loop spans 15 amino acids. V was shortened by 6 bases and J by 4 bases, with 16 bases between the two germline ends. Profiled with immunoSEQ multiplex PCR; TCRdb holds only in-frame clones, not every one. The table includes 200,000 to 300,000 clones, about 90% detected once. The chain combines TRBV6-5 with TRBJ1-5, with D unresolved. The sequencing sample was made of peripheral blood. This TCR was recovered from a man in his 60s who had recovered from COVID-19. The CDR3 sequence is CASSQRRVENQPQHF. CDR3 DNA: TGTGCCAGCAGCCAAAGGAGGGTGGAAAATCAGCCCCAGCATTTT.